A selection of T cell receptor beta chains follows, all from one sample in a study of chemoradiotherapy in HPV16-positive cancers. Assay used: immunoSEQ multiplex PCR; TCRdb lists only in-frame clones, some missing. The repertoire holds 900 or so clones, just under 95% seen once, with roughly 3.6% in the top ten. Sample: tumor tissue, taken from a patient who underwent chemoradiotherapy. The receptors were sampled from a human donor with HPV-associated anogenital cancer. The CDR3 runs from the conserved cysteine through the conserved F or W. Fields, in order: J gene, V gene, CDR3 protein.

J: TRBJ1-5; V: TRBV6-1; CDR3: CASSETNSNQPQHF
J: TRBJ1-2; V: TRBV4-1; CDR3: CASSPSGGGRGYGYTF
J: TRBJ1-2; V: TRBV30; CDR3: CAWRDRVHGYTF
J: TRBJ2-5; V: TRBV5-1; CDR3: CASSRGSTSGGGETQYF
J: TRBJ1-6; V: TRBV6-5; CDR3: CASSSSSGFGGSPLHF
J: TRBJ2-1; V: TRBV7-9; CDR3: CASSLGQGYNEQFF
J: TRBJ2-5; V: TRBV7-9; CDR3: CASSIGTGYQETQYF
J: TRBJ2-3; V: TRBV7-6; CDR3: CASSPGPRDTQYF
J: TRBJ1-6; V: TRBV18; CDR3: CASSELEGVINSPLHF
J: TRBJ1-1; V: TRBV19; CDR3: CASSMDRVNTEAFF
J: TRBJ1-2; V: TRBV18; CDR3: CASSPSGGRIYGYTF
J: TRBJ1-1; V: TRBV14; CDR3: CASSQLRPQAEAFF
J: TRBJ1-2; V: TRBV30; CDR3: CAWSVGADYGYTF
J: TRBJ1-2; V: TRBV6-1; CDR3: CASSVFFGNRDIGYTF
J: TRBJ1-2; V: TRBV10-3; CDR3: CAISEGAPGGYTF
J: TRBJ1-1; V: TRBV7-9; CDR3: CASSQGLVAEAFF
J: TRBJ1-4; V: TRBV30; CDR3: CAHTGGSEKLFF
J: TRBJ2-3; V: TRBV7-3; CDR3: CASSSTSGTTDTQYF